This T cell receptor beta chain is drawn from a study of cytomegalovirus exposure and HLA in healthy donors. Study-wide background: Early release data held roughly 90 million unique TCRs from HLA-typed donors. Study results and caveats: The authors later found most CMV-associated TCR beta chains appeared HLA-restricted. A few CMV-associated chains proved CMV antigen-specific in vitro.

Trimming cost V 0 bases and J 5 bases; bases outside gene matches: 10. This CDR3 comprises 17 residues. CDR1 and CDR2 from the germline V gene are SGHDN and FVKESK. About this clone itself: What it binds is not known.

Both 60 Vbeta primers and 13 Jbeta primers went into the PCR. TCRdb's table, derived via immunoSEQ multiplex PCR, lists solely in-frame clones and lacks some. The data show approximately 150,000 clones, and the top ten clones hold about 1.6%. Donors were nominally healthy when sampled, though unrecorded immune exposures were likely. The chain carries TRBV14 and TRBJ1-2; 9 bases are a match to TRBD1. The sample taken for sequencing was PBMCs. The TCR was taken from a woman aged 50 to 60 in good health and CMV-seronegative. CDR3 coding DNA: TGTGCCAGCAGCCAAGATCTGGGGGAACAGGGGGCATATGGCTACACCTTC. The encoded protein is CASSQDLGEQGAYGYTF.